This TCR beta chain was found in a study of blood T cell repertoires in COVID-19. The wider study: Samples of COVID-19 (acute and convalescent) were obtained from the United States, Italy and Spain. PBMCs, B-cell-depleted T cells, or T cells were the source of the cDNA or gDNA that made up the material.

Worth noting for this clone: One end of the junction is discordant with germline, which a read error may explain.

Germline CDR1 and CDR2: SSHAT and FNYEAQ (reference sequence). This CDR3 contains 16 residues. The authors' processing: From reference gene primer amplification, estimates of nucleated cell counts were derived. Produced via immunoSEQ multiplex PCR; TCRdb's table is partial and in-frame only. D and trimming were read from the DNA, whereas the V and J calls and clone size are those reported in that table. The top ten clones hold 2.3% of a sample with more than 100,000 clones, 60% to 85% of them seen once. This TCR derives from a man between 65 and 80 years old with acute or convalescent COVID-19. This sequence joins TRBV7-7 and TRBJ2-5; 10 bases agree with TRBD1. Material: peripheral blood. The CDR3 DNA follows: TGTGCTAGCAGCTTATCTCGGACAGGGGGACAAGAGACCCAGTACTTC. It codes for CASSLSRTGGQETQYF.